The 22 T cell receptor beta chains below come from one sample, sequenced in a study of T-cell reconstitution after alpha-beta-depleted transplantation in children. Unique molecular identifiers tagged the TCRbeta library. TCRdb fed the PCR reads into MiXCR, producing one record per CDR3 protein. Of more than 85,000 distinct CDR3 sequences listed, about 9.4% were seen once; the top ten hold approximately 7.6%. The sequencing here drew on PBMCs from the stem cell graft donor, taken from the stem cell graft. The receptors derive from a human donor who donated a stem cell graft to a child with acute lymphoblastic leukemia.

This clonotype was observed many times. The rearrangement links TRBV5-5 to TRBJ1-4; D unclear. V lost 1 base to trimming and J lost 10 bases, with 11 bases between them. The CDR3 has 13 residues. Germline V CDR1 and CDR2: SGHKS, YYEKEE (reference sequence). The CDR3 here is CASSLYFKGKLFF. In nucleotides, the CDR3 is TGTGCCAGCAGCTTGTACTTTAAAGGAAAACTGTTTTTT.

This clonotype was picked up many times. The J gene is TRBJ1-1, the V gene TRBV5-1, with 11 bases lining up with TRBD1. Trimming removed 4 bases from V and 5 bases from J; junction bases left unmatched: 7. CDR3 size: 15 residues. Germline V gene data show CDR1 as SGHRS and CDR2 as YFSETQ. CDR3 nucleotides: TGCGCCAGCAGCCCCGGACAGGGGGCGAGGACTGAAGCTTTCTTT. It yields the protein CASSPGQGARTEAFF.

This clonotype has ten or more counts. This rearrangement joins TRBV27 to TRBJ1-5; D may be TRBD1 (5 bases). The germline CDR1 and CDR2 sequences are MNHEY and SMNVEV (reference sequence). Between the trimmed V and J ends, which lost 6 bases and 0 bases, there was a span of 12 bases. The CDR3 spans 15 residues. CDR3 DNA: TGTGCCAGCAGATGGGGGGGGGATAGCAATCAGCCCCAGCATTTT. Amino acids: CASRWGGDSNQPQHF.

Many counts were recorded for this clonotype. CDR3 region: CASSVQGGETQYF. CDR3 bases: TGTGCCAGCAGTGTCCAGGGCGGAGAGACCCAGTACTTC. This chain uses TRBV2 with TRBJ2-5; D might be TRBD1 (5 bases). This CDR3 is 13 amino acids long. V was clipped by 4 bases and J by 4 bases, with 10 bases between them. Germline assignment: CDR1 SNHLY and CDR2 FYNNEI. The full variable domain, with the rest looked up from reference TRBV2 and TRBJ2-5, is EPEVTQTPSHQVTQMGQEVILRCVPISNHLYFYWYRQILGQKVEFLVSFYNNEISEKSEIFDDQFSVERPDGSNFTLKIRSTKLEDSAMYFCASSVQGGETQYFGPGTRLLVL.

This clonotype was counted many times. The chain links TRBV12-3 or TRBV12-4 to TRBJ1-4; TRBD1 matches at 9 bases. The CDR3 is 15 amino acids. V was clipped by 7 bases and J by 2 bases; unmatched bases: 5. CDR3 region: CASTLGQGTNEKLFF. The CDR3 DNA sequence: TGTGCCAGCACCCTGGGACAGGGTACTAATGAAAAACTGTTTTTT.

This clonotype was seen ten or more times. For the CDR3, the DNA is TGCAGCGTGCGGGAGATCCTACTTAACAATGAGCAGTTCTTC. Its protein product is CSVREILLNNEQFF. The chain employs TRBV29-1 and TRBJ2-1; 7 bases line up with TRBD2. The CDR3 has 14 amino acids. The junction had 10 bases not matched to a gene; V was cut back by 6 bases and J by 5 bases. Looked up from germline, CDR1 is SQVTM and CDR2 is ANQGSEA.

This clonotype was seen many times. The chain links TRBV5-1 to TRBJ2-1; D unclear. Trimming left V 0 bases short and J 13 bases short, with 11 bases between. The V gene's germline CDR1 is SGHRS and CDR2 YFSETQ. CDR3 length: 12 residues. The CDR3 DNA reads as TGCGCCAGCAGCTTGGTTTTGCCAGTCCAGTTCTTC. Encoded protein: CASSLVLPVQFF.

This clonotype showed up many times. The J gene is TRBJ2-3, the V gene TRBV6-5; no reliable D call. V lost 0 bases, J lost 1 base, and 5 bases lay in between. The germline V gene has CDR1 MNHEY and CDR2 SVGAGI. The CDR3 is 14 residues long. The CDR3 region is CASSYSAGTDTQYF. CDR3 coding DNA: TGTGCCAGCAGTTACTCTGCAGGCACAGATACGCAGTATTTT.

This clonotype occurred many times. Here the CDR3 reads CASSLQGASNTEAFF. DNA for the CDR3: TGTGCCAGCAGTTTACAGGGGGCGTCGAACACTGAAGCTTTCTTT. V gene TRBV9 combines with J gene TRBJ1-1, with 9 bases matching TRBD1. CDR3 length: 15 residues. V was clipped by 5 bases and J by 1 base; unmatched bases: 6. Germline CDR1 reads SGDLS; CDR2 reads YYNGEE.

This clonotype occurred many times. The rearrangement links TRBV5-1 to TRBJ1-5, with 7 bases lining up with TRBD1. The J segment lost 0 bases and the V segment lost 4 bases, leaving 4 bases of the junction unmatched. The CDR3 is made up of 15 amino acids. The germline CDR1 and CDR2 sequences are SGHRS and YFSETQ. This CDR3 reads CASSLTGSSNQPQHF. In DNA, the CDR3 is TGCGCCAGCAGCCTGACAGGGAGTAGCAATCAGCCCCAGCATTTT.

This clonotype has a count of ten or more. The CDR3 spells CASSSVTGGPDTQYF. CDR3 sequence (DNA): TGTGCCAGCAGCTCAGTTACGGGGGGCCCAGATACGCAGTATTTT. The chain links TRBV7-2 to TRBJ2-3; maybe TRBD2 (7 bases). The CDR3 spans 15 residues. V dropped 4 bases and J dropped 4 bases, with 15 bases sitting between them. In germline, CDR1 is SGHTA, CDR2 FQGNSA.

This clonotype was picked up many times. The rearrangement uses TRBV20-1 and TRBJ2-3; a possible D gene is TRBD2 (6 bases). The V and J ends lost 5 bases and 3 bases respectively, with 15 bases between them. CDR1 is DFQATT, CDR2 SNEGSKA, per germline (reference sequence). The CDR3 is made up of 14 amino acids. The CDR3 DNA is TGCAGTGCTCCTCAAGGAGGGTTTACAGATACGCAGTATTTT. It is translated as CSAPQGGFTDTQYF.

Comments on this clonotype: A much more abundant neighbour one base away suggests this may be a read error. The V call is TRBV3-1, the J call TRBJ2-1, with TRBD2 matching 7 bases. The CDR3 has 16 residues. Germline loops: CDR1 LGHDT, CDR2 YNNKEL (reference sequence). CDR3 DNA: TGTGCCTGCAGCCAGCGAACGGGGGGCTCCTACAATGAGCAGTTCTTC. Translating gives CACSQRTGGSYNEQFF.

Ten or more counts support this clonotype. The chain uses TRBV6-2 or TRBV6-3 and TRBJ1-5, with a possible D match to TRBD1 (5 bases). The V end was cut by 5 bases, the J end by 1 base, with 12 bases between. The CDR3 is 15 amino acids. Per the germline V gene, CDR1 is MNHEY and CDR2 is SVGEGT. DNA for the CDR3: TGTGCCAGCAGTCCCGCCAGGGTAAGCAATCAGCCCCAGCATTTT. Translating it yields CASSPARVSNQPQHF.

This clonotype has a count of ten or more. The chain has TRBV12-3 or TRBV12-4 and TRBJ2-7; 8 nucleotides line up with TRBD2. With 2 bases clipped from V and 2 bases from J, the junction kept 5 bases outside the gene matches. The CDR3 has 15 amino acids. The CDR3 region is CASSLFSGGAYEQYF. Here the CDR3 DNA reads TGTGCCAGCAGTTTATTTTCCGGGGGGGCCTACGAGCAGTACTTC.

This clonotype appeared many times. The V call is TRBV29-1, the J call TRBJ2-2; D is perhaps TRBD1 (6 bases). Looked up from germline, CDR1 is SQVTM and CDR2 is ANQGSEA. Trimming pared 4 bases from V and 7 bases from J, leaving 16 bases between. CDR3 length equals 14 residues. CDR3 protein: CSVGGGKYIGELFF. In DNA form, the CDR3 reads TGCAGCGTTGGAGGGGGAAAATATATCGGGGAGCTGTTTTTT.

This clonotype came up many times. V gene TRBV7-2 combines with J gene TRBJ2-7; D is ambiguous. The CDR3 is made up of 15 amino acids. Deletions cut 1 base from V and 2 bases from J, with 12 bases between. Germline loops: CDR1 SGHTA, CDR2 FQGNSA. The CDR3 DNA is TGTGCCAGCAGCTTAGAGGCCAGGTTAACCTACGAGCAGTACTTC. Translated, it gives CASSLEARLTYEQYF.

This clonotype was counted many times. The chain joins TRBV6-1 to TRBJ1-2; possible D gene TRBD1, 5 bases. The CDR3 sequence is 13 residues long. The germline gives CDR1 MNHNS, CDR2 SASEGT. V shed 2 bases and J shed 4 bases, with 8 bases lying between them. The CDR3 DNA is TGTGCCAGCAGTGAACAGGGATCCTATGGCTACACCTTC. It yields the protein CASSEQGSYGYTF.

This clonotype came up many times. The V gene is TRBV9, the J gene TRBJ1-1; possible D gene TRBD1, 5 bases. V was trimmed by 1 base and J by 5 bases, leaving 15 bases between them. This CDR3 spans 15 amino acids. The germline CDR1 and CDR2 sequences are SGDLS and YYNGEE. CDR3 sequence (DNA): TGTGCCAGCAGCGTACGCGGGGGGGAGGGTACTGAAGCTTTCTTT. Protein sequence: CASSVRGGEGTEAFF.

This clonotype showed up many times. The chain couples TRBV10-3 to TRBJ1-2; no reliable D call. This CDR3 has 14 amino acids. The V and J ends lost 8 bases and 6 bases respectively, with 19 bases between them. Germline V gene sequence: CDR1 ENHRY, CDR2 SYGVKD. The CDR3 spells CAISRREGEDGYTF. In DNA form, the CDR3 reads TGTGCCATCTCTCGTCGGGAGGGAGAGGATGGCTACACCTTC.

This clonotype was picked up one time. The chain has TRBV30 and TRBJ2-6, with TRBD1 identical over 12 bases. With V trimmed by 2 bases and J by 3 bases, 8 bases remained unmatched. Germline V gene data show CDR1 as GTSNPN and CDR2 as SVGIG (reference sequence). The CDR3 consists of 18 residues. CDR3: CAWSTTGQGAVGANVLTF. The CDR3 nucleotides are TGTGCCTGGAGTACAACGGGACAGGGGGCAGTTGGGGCCAACGTCCTGACTTTC. The full variable domain, completed using reference TRBV30 and TRBJ2-6, is SQTIHQWPATLVQPVGSPLSLECTVEGTSNPNLYWYRQAAGRGLQLLFYSVGIGQISSEVPQNLSASRPQDRQFILSSKKLLLSDSGFYLCAWSTTGQGAVGANVLTFGAGSRLTVL.

This clonotype has at least ten counts. The chain carries TRBV10-3 and TRBJ1-5, with D unclear. The V gene lost 3 bases and the J gene lost 4 bases, with 7 bases spanning the gap. The germline V gene has CDR1 ENHRY and CDR2 SYGVKD. The CDR3 length is 13 residues. The CDR3 loop is CAISEPGNQPQHF. Here the CDR3 DNA reads TGTGCCATCAGTGAACCCGGTAATCAGCCCCAGCATTTT.